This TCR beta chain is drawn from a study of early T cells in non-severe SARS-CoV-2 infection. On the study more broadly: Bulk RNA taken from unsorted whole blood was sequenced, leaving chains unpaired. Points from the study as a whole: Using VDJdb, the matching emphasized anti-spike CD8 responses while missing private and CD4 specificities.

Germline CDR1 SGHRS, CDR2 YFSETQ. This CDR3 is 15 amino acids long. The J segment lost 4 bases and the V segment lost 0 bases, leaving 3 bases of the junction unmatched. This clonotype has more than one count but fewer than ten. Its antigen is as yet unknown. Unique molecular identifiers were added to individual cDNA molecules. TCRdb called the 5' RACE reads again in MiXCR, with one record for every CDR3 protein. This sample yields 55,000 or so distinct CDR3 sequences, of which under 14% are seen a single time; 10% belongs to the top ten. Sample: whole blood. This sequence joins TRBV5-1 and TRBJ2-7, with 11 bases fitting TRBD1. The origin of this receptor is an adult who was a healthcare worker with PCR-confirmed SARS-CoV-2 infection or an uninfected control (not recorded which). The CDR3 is CASSLADRGLYEQYF. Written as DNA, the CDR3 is TGCGCCAGCAGCTTGGCGGACAGGGGGCTTTACGAGCAGTACTTC.